The rows below give T cell receptor beta chains drawn from one sample of a study of shared clonotypes between healthy human individuals. Using immunoSEQ multiplex PCR, the repertoire was profiled, and TCRdb retains in-frame clones only, with some absent. The sample yields hundreds of thousands of clones, approximately 95% seen once. The source material was naive CD8+ T cells sorted from blood. The receptors were gathered from a woman aged 30 to 39 in good health. The CDR3 runs from the conserved cysteine through the conserved F or W. D genes are given only for firm matches. Clone size is stated in some rows and not others, as once, few, many or a class when expanded.

J gene,clone size,D gene,V gene,CDR3 DNA,CDR3 protein
TRBJ2-7,NA,TRBD2,TRBV6-5,TGTGCCAGCAGTTTGAGCGGGAGCCTCTACGAGCAGTACTTC,CASSLSGSLYEQYF
TRBJ2-7,NA,NA,TRBV2,TGTGCCAGCAGTGAAGATGGGGGAGGCGACGAGCAGTACTTC,CASSEDGGGDEQYF
TRBJ2-7,NA,TRBD1,TRBV27,TGTGCCAGCAGCGACAGGGGCTACGAGCAGTACTTC,CASSDRGYEQYF
TRBJ2-7,NA,TRBD2,TRBV28,TGTGCCAGCAGCATCGGGAGGGCCGGTTTTCATGAGCAGTACTTC,CASSIGRAGFHEQYF
TRBJ2-7,NA,NA,TRBV28,TGTGCCAGCAGCCCGGTGGGGGGATCCCCCTACGAGCAGTACTTC,CASSPVGGSPYEQYF
TRBJ2-7,NA,TRBD1,TRBV19,TGTGCCAGTAGAACGACAGGGGGGGATACCTACGAGCAGTACTTC,CASRTTGGDTYEQYF
TRBJ1-5,NA,NA,TRBV16,TGTGCCAGCAGCGCCGAATATAGCAATCAGCCCCAGCATTTT,CASSAEYSNQPQHF
TRBJ2-7,NA,TRBD2,TRBV4-1,TGCGCCAGCAGACTTAGACTAGCGGGGAACACCTACGAGCAGTACTTC,CASRLRLAGNTYEQYF
TRBJ2-3,NA,NA,TRBV29-1,TGCAGCGTTGAAGAGAGTTTACCGGGCCGTTCCTTCACAGATACGCAGTATTTT,CSVEESLPGRSFTDTQYF
TRBJ2-7,NA,TRBD1,TRBV10-2,TGCGCCAGCAGGGACAGGGACCCCCATGAGCAGTACTTC,CASRDRDPHEQYF
TRBJ1-2,NA,NA,TRBV7-9,TGTGCCAGCAGCCCTGACAGACATGGCTACACCTTC,CASSPDRHGYTF
TRBJ2-6,NA,TRBD2,TRBV4-1,TGCGCCAGCAGCCTACTAGCGGGAGGGTCTGGGGCCAACGTCCTGACTTTC,CASSLLAGGSGANVLTF
TRBJ1-2,NA,NA,TRBV13,TGTGCCAGCAGCTCCCCGACAGCTCGCCGGGGCTACACCTTC,CASSSPTARRGYTF
TRBJ2-5,NA,NA,TRBV5-6,TGTGCCAGCAGCTTCACAGAAGAAGAAGAGACCCAGTACTTC,CASSFTEEEETQYF
TRBJ2-7,NA,TRBD1,TRBV29-1,TGCAGCGTTGCCGGACAGGGTGGGTCCTACGAGCAGTACTTC,CSVAGQGGSYEQYF
TRBJ1-2,few,NA,TRBV6-5,TGTGCCAGCAGTCCGCAGGGAGTACGATTCTATGGCTACACCTTC,CASSPQGVRFYGYTF
TRBJ2-7,NA,TRBD2,TRBV4-1,TGCGCCAGCAGCCAATCCGGTGGGGGAGGGCCCGCCTTCGAGCAGTACTTC,CASSQSGGGGPAFEQYF
TRBJ2-7,few,TRBD2,TRBV9,TGTGCCAGCAGAGCCGGGACTAGCGGGAGCGCCAGCTCTTGCGAGCAGTACTTC,CASRAGTSGSASSCEQYF
TRBJ1-5,NA,NA,TRBV27,TGTGCCAGCAGTCCCCGGACAAGATCGTCTAGCAATCAGCCCCAGCATTTT,CASSPRTRSSSNQPQHF
TRBJ2-7,NA,TRBD2,TRBV15,TGTGCCACCAGCAGAGCCGGGACTAGCGGGAGATTCTCCTACGAGCAGTACTTC,CATSRAGTSGRFSYEQYF
TRBJ2-5,NA,NA,TRBV4-1,TGCGCCAGCAGCCAAGATGCGGCAGGTTCCGGCGTTTACGAGGGGCAGTACTTC,CASSQDAAGSGVYEGQYF
TRBJ2-5,NA,NA,TRBV19,TGTGCCAGTAGTATAGGTTCTCCTATCCTCCAAGAGACCCAGTACTTC,CASSIGSPILQETQYF
TRBJ2-1,NA,NA,TRBV5-4,TGTGCCAGCAGACAAAGCGGCATTGTTGAGCAGTTCTTC,CASRQSGIVEQFF
TRBJ1-1,once,NA,TRBV19,TGTGCCAGTAGCATTAGAGGTACCTGGAACACTGAAGCTTTCTTT,CASSIRGTWNTEAFF
TRBJ2-7,NA,TRBD2,TRBV28,TGTGCCAGCAGTCCCGGGACTAGCGGAGCCTACGAGCAGTACTTC,CASSPGTSGAYEQYF
TRBJ2-5,NA,TRBD1,TRBV7-9,TGTGCCAGCAGCTACAGGGGTGGAGAGACCCAGTACTTC,CASSYRGGETQYF
TRBJ2-7,NA,TRBD2,TRBV28,TGTGCCAGCAGTTTGGGGGGGATCTCCTACGAGCAGTACTTC,CASSLGGISYEQYF
TRBJ2-7,NA,TRBD1,TRBV10-3,TGTGCCATCTCGGGGACAGGGACTAACGAGCAGTACTTC,CAISGTGTNEQYF
TRBJ2-7,once,NA,TRBV27,TGTGCCAGCAGTTCCACCCCGGACTGGGGTACCTACGAGCAGTACTTC,CASSSTPDWGTYEQYF
TRBJ2-7,NA,NA,TRBV11-2,TGTGCCAGCAGCTTGGCGGACTACGAGCAGTACTTC,CASSLADYEQYF
TRBJ2-7,NA,NA,TRBV29-1,TGCAGCGTTGAAGATCCGCAGGGTGCCTACGAGCAGTACTTC,CSVEDPQGAYEQYF
TRBJ2-7,NA,TRBD2,TRBV9,TGTGCCAGCAGCGTAGGGACTAGCGGGAGTCCCGAGCAGTACTTC,CASSVGTSGSPEQYF
TRBJ2-7,NA,TRBD1,TRBV7-8,TGTGCCAGCAGCCAACGTGGACAGGCCTACGAGCAGTACTTC,CASSQRGQAYEQYF
TRBJ1-5,NA,TRBD1,TRBV4-1,TGCGCCAGCAGCTTCGGACAGGGCAGCAATCAGCCCCAGCATTTT,CASSFGQGSNQPQHF
TRBJ2-1,once,TRBD2,TRBV7-2,TGTGCCAGCGGGCCTTTAGCGGGGGATCTATACAATGAGCAGTTCTTC,CASGPLAGDLYNEQFF
TRBJ2-7,NA,NA,TRBV4-1,TGCGCCAGCAGCCGCCCAAATGGGGTAGGCTACGAGCAGTACTTC,CASSRPNGVGYEQYF
TRBJ1-2,NA,NA,TRBV4-1,TGCGCCAGCAGCCTGGTACCGGGACTAACCAACTATGGCTACACCTTC,CASSLVPGLTNYGYTF
TRBJ2-3,NA,NA,TRBV5-6,TGTGCCAGCAGCTTGGAACAGAGCGGACATACGCAGTATTTT,CASSLEQSGHTQYF
TRBJ1-2,NA,NA,TRBV11-2,TGTGCCAGCAGAACCTTGTCGGACGGCTACACCTTC,CASRTLSDGYTF
TRBJ2-7,NA,NA,TRBV11-3,TGTGCCAGCAGCTTAGGGGGGAGCTCCTACGAGCAGTACTTC,CASSLGGSSYEQYF
TRBJ2-7,NA,NA,TRBV6-1,TGTGCCAGCAGTGGTACCGCAGGGTGGAACTACGAGCAGTACTTC,CASSGTAGWNYEQYF
TRBJ2-1,NA,TRBD2,TRBV7-9,TGTGCCCCAGACACTAGCGGGAGTCCTGAGCAGTTCTTC,CAPDTSGSPEQFF
TRBJ1-2,NA,NA,TRBV7-3,TGTGCCAGCAGCGCACACGGCGGGGGCGACGGCTACACCTTC,CASSAHGGGDGYTF
TRBJ1-1,NA,NA,TRBV5-6,TGTGCCAGCAGCTTGAGGGCTAGGGCAAGTGAAGCTTTCTTT,CASSLRARASEAFF
TRBJ2-6,NA,NA,TRBV29-1,TGCAGCGCCGAGGGGATCTCTGGGGCCAACGTCCTGACTTTC,CSAEGISGANVLTF
TRBJ2-7,NA,TRBD2,TRBV27,TGTGCCAGCAGTCTCTCTGCCGGGACTAGCTCCTACGAGCAGTACTTC,CASSLSAGTSSYEQYF
TRBJ2-7,NA,NA,TRBV6-5,TGTGCCAGCAGGGCTTCCCGTGACAGGATCTACGAGCAGTACTTC,CASRASRDRIYEQYF
TRBJ1-2,NA,NA,TRBV29-1,TGCAGCGTTCGGGGGACCTACTATGGCTACACCTTC,CSVRGTYYGYTF
TRBJ2-7,NA,TRBD2,TRBV7-9,TGTGCCAGCAGCTTCAGAGCGGGAGGCCTCTCCTACGAGCAGTACTTC,CASSFRAGGLSYEQYF
TRBJ1-4,once,NA,TRBV7-9,TGTGCCAGCAGTCCCTACCCCTGGGAAAAACTGTTTTTT,CASSPYPWEKLFF
TRBJ2-7,NA,TRBD2,TRBV27,TGTGCCAGCAGGCCGGGACTAGCGTCCTACGAGCAGTACTTC,CASRPGLASYEQYF
TRBJ1-2,NA,NA,TRBV6-5,TGTGCCAGCAGACCCGACGGAACCTATGGCTACACCTTC,CASRPDGTYGYTF
TRBJ2-7,NA,TRBD2,TRBV29-1,TGCAGCGTTGAGGTAGGGCTAGCGGGAGGGATGTTCCGTCCACCTTACTACGAGCAGTACTTC,CSVEVGLAGGMFRPPYYEQYF
TRBJ2-7,NA,TRBD1,TRBV30,TGTGCCTGCCAGGGACAGGGGCCAACCTACGAGCAGTACTTC,CACQGQGPTYEQYF
TRBJ1-2,NA,NA,TRBV28,TGTGCCAGCAGTTCACTCAACGTACAGGCGGCCTATGGCTACACCTTC,CASSSLNVQAAYGYTF
TRBJ2-7,NA,TRBD2,TRBV5-1,TGCGCCAGCAGCTTGACCAGCGGGAGGGCTGGGTACGAGCAGTACTTC,CASSLTSGRAGYEQYF
TRBJ2-5,NA,TRBD2,TRBV7-9,TGTGCCAGCACCTCTCTAGCGGCCCAAGAGACCCAGTACTTC,CASTSLAAQETQYF
TRBJ2-7,NA,NA,TRBV27,TGTGCCAGCAGTTCCGGACAGGTTGTAACTAGCGGCTACGAGCAGTACTTC,CASSSGQVVTSGYEQYF